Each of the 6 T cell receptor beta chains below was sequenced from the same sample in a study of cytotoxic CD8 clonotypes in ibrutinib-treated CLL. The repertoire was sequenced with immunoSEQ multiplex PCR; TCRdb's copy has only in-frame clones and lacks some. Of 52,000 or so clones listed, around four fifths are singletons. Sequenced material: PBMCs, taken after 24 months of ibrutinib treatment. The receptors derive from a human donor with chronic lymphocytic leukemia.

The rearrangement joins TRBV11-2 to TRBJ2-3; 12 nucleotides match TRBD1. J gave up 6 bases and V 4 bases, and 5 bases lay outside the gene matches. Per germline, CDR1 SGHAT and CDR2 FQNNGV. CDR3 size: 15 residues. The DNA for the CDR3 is TGTGCCAGCAGCTCCGGGACAGGGGGCCGGGATACGCAGTATTTT. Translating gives CASSSGTGGRDTQYF.

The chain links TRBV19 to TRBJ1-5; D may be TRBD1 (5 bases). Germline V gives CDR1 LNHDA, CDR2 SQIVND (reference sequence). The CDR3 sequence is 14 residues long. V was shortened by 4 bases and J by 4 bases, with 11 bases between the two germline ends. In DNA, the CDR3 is TGTGCCAGTAGTAGCGACAGCCAGAATCAGCCCCAGCATTTT. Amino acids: CASSSDSQNQPQHF.

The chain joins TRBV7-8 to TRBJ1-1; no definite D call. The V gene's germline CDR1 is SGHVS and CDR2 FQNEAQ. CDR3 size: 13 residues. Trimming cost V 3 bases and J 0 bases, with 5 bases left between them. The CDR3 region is CASSFRMNTEAFF. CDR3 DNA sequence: TGTGCCAGCAGCTTTAGGATGAACACTGAAGCTTTCTTT.

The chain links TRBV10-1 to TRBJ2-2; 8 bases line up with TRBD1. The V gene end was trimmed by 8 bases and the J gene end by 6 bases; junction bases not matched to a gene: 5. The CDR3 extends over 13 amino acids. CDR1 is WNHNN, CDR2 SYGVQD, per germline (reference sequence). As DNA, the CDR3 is TGCGCCAGCGGCAGGGGGCTGGCCGGGGAGCTGTTTTTT. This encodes CASGRGLAGELFF.

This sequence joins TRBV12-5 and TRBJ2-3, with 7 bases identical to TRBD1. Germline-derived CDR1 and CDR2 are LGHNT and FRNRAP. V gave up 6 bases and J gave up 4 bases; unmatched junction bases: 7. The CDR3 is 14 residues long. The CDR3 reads CASGRDRDPDTQYF. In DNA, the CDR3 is TGTGCTAGTGGACGAGACAGGGATCCAGATACGCAGTATTTT.

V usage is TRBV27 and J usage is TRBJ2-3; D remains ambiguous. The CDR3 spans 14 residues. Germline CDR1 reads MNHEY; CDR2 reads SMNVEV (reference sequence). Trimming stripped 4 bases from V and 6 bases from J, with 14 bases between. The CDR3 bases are TGTGCCAGCAGTTCCCCCACGACCTGGGATACGCAGTATTTT. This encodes CASSSPTTWDTQYF.